The T cell receptor (beta chain) under discussion was sequenced for a study of blood T cell repertoires in COVID-19. Study-level background: Italy, Spain and the United States were the sources of the convalescent and acute COVID-19 samples. The cDNA or gDNA used as material had been derived from T cells, B-cell-depleted T cells, or PBMCs.

Authors' methods: Amplification of reference gene primers provided the estimated nucleated cell counts. Sequencing was performed with immunoSEQ multiplex PCR; in TCRdb, only in-frame clones are kept and a portion is missing. V, J and clone size derive from that table, while D and trimming were established from the DNA sequence. The sample lists about 120,000 clones, roughly 90% seen once, with about 19% in the top ten. CDR1 is SEHNR and CDR2 is FQNEAQ in the germline V gene (reference sequence). This CDR3 has 16 residues. V dropped 5 bases and J dropped 7; count of bases not matched to a gene: 13. The chain links TRBV7-9 to TRBJ2-4, with TRBD1 matching over 8 bases. The origin of this receptor is a human donor with acute or convalescent COVID-19. The donor label of this sample is uncertain. Sequenced: peripheral blood. The CDR3 here is CASSQNSRQGWNIQYF. In nucleotides, the CDR3 is TGTGCCAGCAGCCAGAATTCAAGACAGGGGTGGAACATTCAGTACTTC.